The following is a T cell receptor (beta chain) sequence with its context. These data are taken from a study of blood T cell repertoires in COVID-19. As for the study in general: The study drew acute and convalescent COVID-19 samples from the United States, Italy and Spain.

Per the original data handling: Nucleated cell counts were estimated from reference gene primer amplification. Clones were read by immunoSEQ multiplex PCR, and TCRdb kept only the in-frame ones, dropping some. Clone size and the V and J calls come from that table; the DNA yielded D and trimming. There are 140,000 or so clones in the sample; about 90% occur only once, and approximately 10% lies in the top ten. The CDR3 is 15 amino acids. V lost 1 base to trimming and J lost 4 bases, with 14 bases between them. The germline V gene has CDR1 SGHTA and CDR2 FQGNSA. The chain carries TRBV7-2 and TRBJ2-7; possible D gene TRBD2, 6 bases. Sequenced sample: peripheral blood. This sequence was found in a woman older than 75 with acute or convalescent COVID-19. The CDR3 bases are TGTGCCAGCAGCTTAGTAGCGGCGGGCGGGTACGAGCAGTACTTC. Protein: CASSLVAAGGYEQYF.